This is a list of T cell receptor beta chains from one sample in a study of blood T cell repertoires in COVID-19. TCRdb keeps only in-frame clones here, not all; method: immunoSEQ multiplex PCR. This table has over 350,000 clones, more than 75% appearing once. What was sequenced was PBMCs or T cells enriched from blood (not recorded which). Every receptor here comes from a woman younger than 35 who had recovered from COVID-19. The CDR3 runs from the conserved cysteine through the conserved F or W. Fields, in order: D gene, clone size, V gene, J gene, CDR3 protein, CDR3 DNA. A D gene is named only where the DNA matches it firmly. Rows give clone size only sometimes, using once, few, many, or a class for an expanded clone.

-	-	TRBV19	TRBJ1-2	CASSIVWGDGYTF	TGTGCCAGTAGTATAGTATGGGGGGATGGCTACACCTTC
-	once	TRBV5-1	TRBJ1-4	CASSTPSGGEKLFF	TGCGCCAGCAGCACCCCCTCGGGAGGTGAAAAACTGTTTTTT
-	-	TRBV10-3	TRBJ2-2	CAISESMADSGELFF	TGTGCCATCAGTGAGTCGATGGCTGACAGCGGGGAGCTGTTTTTT
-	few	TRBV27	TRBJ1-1	CASSLGGSYEAFF	TGTGCCAGCAGTTTAGGAGGCAGTTATGAAGCTTTCTTT
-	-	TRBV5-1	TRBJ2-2	CASSGQSLTGELFF	TGCGCCAGCAGTGGACAGAGTCTCACCGGGGAGCTGTTTTTT
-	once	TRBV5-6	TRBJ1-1	CASSLRGAGNTEAFF	TGTGCCAGCAGCCTTCGGGGGGCCGGGAACACTGAAGCTTTCTTT
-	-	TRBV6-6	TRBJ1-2	CASSHDSSPHGYTF	TGTGCCAGCAGCCATGACAGTAGCCCACATGGCTACACCTTC
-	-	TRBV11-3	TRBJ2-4	CASSLSAGAKNIQYF	TGTGCCAGCAGCCTCAGTGCGGGAGCCAAAAACATTCAGTACTTC
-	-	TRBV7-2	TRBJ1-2	CASSFEWFLGGGNYGYTF	TGTGCCAGCAGCTTTGAATGGTTCCTAGGGGGAGGGAACTATGGCTACACCTTC
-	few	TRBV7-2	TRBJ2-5	CASSLRGLGQETQYF	TGTGCCAGCAGCTTACGGGGACTGGGGCAAGAGACCCAGTACTTC
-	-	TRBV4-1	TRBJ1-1	CASSQDFSAMNTEAFF	TGCGCCAGCAGCCAAGATTTTAGCGCGATGAACACTGAAGCTTTCTTT
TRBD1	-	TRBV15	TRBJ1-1	CATQQRSGQGGRTEAFF	TGTGCCACCCAGCAGAGATCAGGACAGGGGGGACGGACTGAAGCTTTCTTT
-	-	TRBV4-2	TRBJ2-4	CASSQDRAQENIQYF	TGTGCCAGCAGCCAAGACAGGGCCCAGGAAAACATTCAGTACTTC
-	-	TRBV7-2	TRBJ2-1	CASSLSQALTYNEQFF	TGTGCCAGCAGCTTAAGCCAGGCCTTAACCTACAATGAGCAGTTCTTC
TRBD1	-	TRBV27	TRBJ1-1	CASSLDRGLYTEAFF	TGTGCCAGCAGCTTAGACAGGGGATTGTACACTGAAGCTTTCTTT
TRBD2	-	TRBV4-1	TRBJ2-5	CASSLLGGGQETQYF	TGCGCCAGCAGCCTTCTTGGCGGGGGCCAAGAGACCCAGTACTTC
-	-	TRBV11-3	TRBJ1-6	CASSLGAGSPLHF	TGTGCCAGCAGCTTAGGGGCAGGGTCACCCCTCCACTTT
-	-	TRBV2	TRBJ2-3	CASSTKQGSKRGSHGDTQYF	TGTGCCAGCAGTACCAAACAGGGAAGTAAGCGGGGCTCGCACGGGGATACGCAGTATTTT
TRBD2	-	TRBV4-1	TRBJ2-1	CASSQGRGGIDEQFF	TGCGCCAGCAGCCAAGGGCGCGGGGGGATCGATGAGCAGTTCTTC
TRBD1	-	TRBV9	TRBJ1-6	CASSAGQTSYSPLHF	TGTGCCAGCAGCGCGGGACAGACTAGTTATTCACCCCTCCACTTT
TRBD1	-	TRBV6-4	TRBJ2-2	CASGDRGGTGELFF	TGTGCCAGCGGGGACAGGGGAGGCACCGGGGAGCTGTTTTTT
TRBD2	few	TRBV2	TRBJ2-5	CASWTYGVSGGFTETQYF	TGTGCCAGCTGGACCTATGGAGTTAGCGGGGGGTTTACGGAGACCCAGTACTTC
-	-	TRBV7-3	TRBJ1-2	CASSLGGDTPGYTF	TGTGCCAGCAGCTTAGGGGGGGATACCCCTGGCTACACCTTC
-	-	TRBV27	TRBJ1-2	CASRSTDLYGYTF	TGTGCCAGCAGGTCCACAGACCTCTATGGCTACACCTTC
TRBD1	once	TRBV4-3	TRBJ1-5	CASSQLQGAGQPQHF	TGCGCCAGCAGCCAGCTACAGGGGGCAGGTCAGCCCCAGCATTTT
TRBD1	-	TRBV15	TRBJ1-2	CATKTRGRDTGYTF	TGTGCCACAAAAACCAGGGGGCGTGATACAGGCTACACCTTC
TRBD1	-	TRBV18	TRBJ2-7	CASSPRINTGQGDYEQYF	TGTGCCAGCTCACCTCGGATAAATACGGGACAGGGAGACTACGAGCAGTACTTC
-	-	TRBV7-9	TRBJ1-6	CASSLSSSYNSPLHF	TGTGCCAGCAGCTTGTCATCCTCCTATAATTCACCCCTCCACTTT
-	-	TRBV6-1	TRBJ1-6	CASSEAPGVNSPLHF	TGTGCCAGCAGTGAAGCTCCGGGGGTAAATTCACCCCTCCACTTT
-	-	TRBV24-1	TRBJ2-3	CATSDTGQSTDTQYF	TGTGCCACCAGTGACACAGGACAAAGCACAGATACGCAGTATTTT
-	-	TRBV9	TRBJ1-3	CASSPRPREDTIYF	TGTGCCAGCAGCCCCCGTCCCAGGGAAGACACCATATATTTT
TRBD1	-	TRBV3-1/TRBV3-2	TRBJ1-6	CASSQGGDSYNSPLHF	TGTGCCAGCAGCCAAGGGGGGGACAGCTATAATTCACCCCTCCACTTT
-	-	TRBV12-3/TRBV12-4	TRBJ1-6	CASSLWTNSPLHF	TGTGCCAGCAGTTTATGGACAAATTCACCCCTCCACTTT
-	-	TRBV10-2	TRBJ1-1	CASSAGNTEAFF	TGCGCCAGCAGCGCCGGGAACACTGAAGCTTTCTTT
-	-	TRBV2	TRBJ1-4	CASTIGTGAGTLFF	TGTGCCAGTACAATCGGGACCGGCGCGGGGACACTGTTTTTT
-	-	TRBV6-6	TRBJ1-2	CASSAERGGGNYGYTF	TGTGCCAGCAGTGCCGAAAGGGGCGGGGGTAACTATGGCTACACCTTC
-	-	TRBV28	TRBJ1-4	CASSWETGTKKLFF	TGTGCCAGCAGTTGGGAAACAGGGACGAAAAAACTGTTTTTT
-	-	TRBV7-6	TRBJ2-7	CASSFSDGAYEQYF	TGTGCCAGCAGCTTTTCCGACGGGGCCTACGAGCAGTACTTC
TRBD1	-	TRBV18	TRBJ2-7	CASSPPGTGVGEQYF	TGTGCCAGCTCACCTCCCGGGACAGGGGTCGGGGAGCAGTACTTC
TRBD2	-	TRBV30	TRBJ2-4	CAWSAGGKNIQYF	TGTGCCTGGAGTGCGGGGGGCAAAAACATTCAGTACTTC
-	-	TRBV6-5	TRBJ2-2	CASRVSGSGELFF	TGTGCCAGCAGGGTGAGCGGATCCGGGGAGCTGTTTTTT
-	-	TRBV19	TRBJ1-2	CASSIPAGRYGYTF	TGTGCCAGTAGTATCCCCGCGGGGAGGTATGGCTACACCTTC
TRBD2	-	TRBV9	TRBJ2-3	CASSVGPSGGFTDTQYF	TGTGCCAGCAGCGTAGGGCCTAGCGGGGGATTCACAGATACGCAGTATTTT
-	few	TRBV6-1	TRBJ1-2	CASSESIYGYTF	TGTGCCAGCAGTGAAAGCATCTATGGCTACACCTTC
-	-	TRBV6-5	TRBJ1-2	CARGGLYGYTF	TGTGCCAGGGGCGGACTCTATGGCTACACCTTC
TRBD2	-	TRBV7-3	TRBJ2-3	CASSPGLGIPDTQYF	TGTGCCAGCAGCCCGGGACTAGGAATCCCAGATACGCAGTATTTT
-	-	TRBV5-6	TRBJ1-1	CASSLVRGNTEAFF	TGTGCCAGCAGCTTGGTAAGGGGGAACACTGAAGCTTTCTTT
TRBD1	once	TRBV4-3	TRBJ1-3	CASSQGTGLGNTIYF	TGCGCCAGCAGCCAAGGGACAGGGTTGGGAAACACCATATATTTT
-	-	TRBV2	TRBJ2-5	CASSPGLGGSKTQYF	TGTGCCAGCAGCCCGGGGTTGGGTGGAAGCAAGACCCAGTACTTC
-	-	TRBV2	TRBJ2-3	CASSPPTGVSTDTQYF	TGTGCCAGCAGCCCACCGACAGGAGTTAGCACAGATACGCAGTATTTT
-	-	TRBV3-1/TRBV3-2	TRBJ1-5	CASSQGYSNQPQHF	TGTGCCAGCAGCCAAGGTTATAGCAATCAGCCCCAGCATTTT
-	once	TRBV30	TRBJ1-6	CAWSKQVWDSPLHF	TGTGCCTGGAGTAAACAGGTCTGGGATTCACCCCTCCACTTT
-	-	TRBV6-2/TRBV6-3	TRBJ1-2	CASSYSIARGTYGYTF	TGTGCCAGCAGTTACTCGATAGCTCGGGGAACATATGGCTACACCTTC